This TCR beta chain was retrieved from a study of blood T cell repertoires in COVID-19. Overall study: The United States, Italy and Spain were the sources of the acute and convalescent COVID-19 samples. PBMCs, B-cell-depleted T cells, or T cells were the source of the cDNA or gDNA that made up the material.

Germline lookup yields CDR1 LGHDT and CDR2 YNNKEL (reference sequence). Trimming removed 4 bases from V and 0 bases from J, with 10 bases in between. The CDR3 contains 15 residues. Authors' analysis steps: Counts of nucleated cells, estimated from reference gene primer amplification, were obtained. TCRdb's copy holds only in-frame clones and misses some; the assay was immunoSEQ multiplex PCR. V and J calls and clone size are given by that table; D and trimming were obtained from the DNA. The repertoire includes some 250,000 clones, approximately 86% of them detected once, and roughly 3.1% sits in the top ten.

The genes are TRBV3-1 (or the pseudogene TRBV3-2) and TRBJ1-3; D unclear. The specimen was peripheral blood. The sequence derives from a woman between 18 and 29 years old with acute or convalescent COVID-19. CDR3 in amino acids: CASSLSPDSGNTIYF. CDR3 nucleotide sequence: TGTGCCAGCAGCCTCAGTCCTGACTCTGGAAACACCATATATTTT.